This TCR beta chain was sequenced for a study of cytomegalovirus exposure and HLA in healthy donors. Study conclusions and caveats: Donors were assumed by presence/absence analyses to have roughly uniform sequencing depth.

The V gene's germline CDR1 is MNHNS and CDR2 SASEGT. The ends were cut back, 7 bases at V and 1 base at J, with 17 bases in the middle. CDR3 length equals 15 residues. Donors counted as nominally healthy when sampled, yet unrecorded immune exposures were likely. Comment on this clone: Its antigen remains unidentified.

PCR used 60 Vbeta primers and 13 Jbeta primers. Only in-frame clones appear in the TCRdb table, and some are missing; sequencing was by immunoSEQ multiplex PCR. The sample carries some 130,000 clones, 74% recorded once. The sample taken for sequencing was PBMCs. V is TRBV6-1 and J is TRBJ2-7, with no clear D. The clonotype originates from a woman aged 45-60 years in good health and CMV-seropositive. The CDR3 bases are TGTGCCAGCACTTTTCTGGGCCTCTTGTCCTACGAGCAGTACTTC. It codes for CASTFLGLLSYEQYF.